These 2 T cell receptor beta chains were all obtained from the same sample, sequenced in a study of human T cells and chemical hapten exposure. TCRdb independently ran MiXCR on the RACE reads; one entry per CDR3 protein. There are 340,000 or so distinct CDR3 sequences in the sample; under 9% occur only once, and roughly 8% lies in the top ten. The time point denotes: patch test 1, 2 weeks after DPC sensitization. Treatment defined: therapeutic diphenylcyclopropenone sensitization with weekly scalp DPC. The sample in question was whole blood, obtained in connection with sensitization to the hapten diphenylcyclopropenone (DPC). These receptors all come from a woman under 30 with alopecia areata. Some clones in this sample may be carry-over from other donors' samples.

The rearrangement uses TRBV10-3 and TRBJ1-3, with unresolved D. Germline V gene sequence: CDR1 ENHRY, CDR2 SYGVKD. Trimming cost V 5 bases and J 4 bases, with 3 bases left between them. The CDR3 extends over 11 amino acids. CDR3 loop: CAISSGNTIYF. The CDR3 bases are TGTGCCATCAGTTCAGGAAACACCATATATTTT.

This clonotype came up a few times. The chain recombines TRBV14 with TRBJ2-3; D is possibly TRBD1 (6 bases). Trimming removed 8 bases from V and 2 bases from J, with 11 bases in between. The CDR3 has 13 amino acids. Germline CDR1 is SGHDN and CDR2 is FVKESK. The CDR3 spells CASHGQNTDTQYF. The CDR3 bases are TGTGCCAGCCATGGACAGAACACAGATACGCAGTATTTT.